This T cell receptor beta chain was documented in a study of T-cell memory formation after mild COVID-19. Study-level points and caveats: Memory cells collected pre-infection included some clones that later responded, suggesting cross-reactive memory joined.

TCRdb itself ran the 5' RACE reads through MiXCR, one entry per CDR3 protein. Among about 170,000 distinct CDR3 sequences listed, 10% to 15% were seen once. The CDR3 spans 15 residues. Losses at the gene ends were 7 bases for V and 10 bases for J; bases not matched to a gene: 12. In germline, CDR1 is SNHLY, CDR2 FYNNEI. This clonotype has ten or more counts. Its antigen is still unknown. The sample was PBMCs or a T cell subset sorted from them (not recorded which). The rearrangement links TRBV2 to TRBJ2-1; TRBD2 matches 11 bases. This sequence originates from a man younger than 30 who had mild COVID-19 (a few samples of this study predate the infection). Cell type and time point are not known. CDR3 coding DNA: TGTGCCAGCACATCTACGACTAGCGGGGCGGGCGAGCAGTTCTTC. Its translation: CASTSTTSGAGEQFF.